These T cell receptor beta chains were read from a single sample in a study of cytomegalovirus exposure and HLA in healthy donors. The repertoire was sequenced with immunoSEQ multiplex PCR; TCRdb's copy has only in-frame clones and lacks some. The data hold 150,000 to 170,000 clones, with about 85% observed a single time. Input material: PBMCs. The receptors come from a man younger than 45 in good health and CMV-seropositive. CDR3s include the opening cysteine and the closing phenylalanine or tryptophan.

CDR3aa: CAINAGLRKETQYF; v_gene: TRBV10-3; j_gene: TRBJ2-5
CDR3aa: CASSLQGALNEQFF; v_gene: TRBV5-1; j_gene: TRBJ2-1
CDR3aa: CASSSPGGSAYEQYF; v_gene: TRBV4-1; j_gene: TRBJ2-7
CDR3aa: CASSLEGQGKTGANVLTF; v_gene: TRBV5-1; j_gene: TRBJ2-6
CDR3aa: CASSQKSWDREQYF; v_gene: TRBV9; j_gene: TRBJ2-7
CDR3aa: CASSEAGGTEAFF; v_gene: TRBV10-1; j_gene: TRBJ1-1
CDR3aa: CAYSGESFYGYTF; v_gene: TRBV7-9; j_gene: TRBJ1-2
CDR3aa: CASSARGRDYGYTF; v_gene: TRBV9; j_gene: TRBJ1-2
CDR3aa: CASSRGSGRDTGELFF; v_gene: TRBV4-1; j_gene: TRBJ2-2
CDR3aa: CASSGVVLAGVETQYF; v_gene: TRBV7-3; j_gene: TRBJ2-5
CDR3aa: CASSTQRPDTQYF; v_gene: TRBV7-9; j_gene: TRBJ2-3
CDR3aa: CAWSVRGRYQPQHF; v_gene: TRBV30; j_gene: TRBJ1-5
CDR3aa: CASASAGGGTGELFF; v_gene: TRBV28; j_gene: TRBJ2-2
CDR3aa: CASSLSADRGNSPLHF; v_gene: TRBV27; j_gene: TRBJ1-6
CDR3aa: CASSPSWEMGPYNEQFF; v_gene: TRBV9; j_gene: TRBJ2-1
CDR3aa: CASSFGQGPYNEQFF; v_gene: TRBV11-2; j_gene: TRBJ2-1
CDR3aa: CASSPLRGVEETQYF; v_gene: TRBV28; j_gene: TRBJ2-5
CDR3aa: CASSLGLAGVHEQFF; v_gene: TRBV27; j_gene: TRBJ2-1
CDR3aa: CASSAQGRDSPLHF; v_gene: TRBV4-2; j_gene: TRBJ1-6
CDR3aa: CASSLPQETEAFF; v_gene: TRBV7-9; j_gene: TRBJ1-1
CDR3aa: CASSRYDQPQHF; v_gene: TRBV18; j_gene: TRBJ1-5
CDR3aa: CASSSSGRTDTQYF; v_gene: TRBV9; j_gene: TRBJ2-3
CDR3aa: CASSLTSGDEQYF; v_gene: TRBV7-3; j_gene: TRBJ2-7
CDR3aa: CASSLSTPGQGESEQYF; v_gene: TRBV7-3; j_gene: TRBJ2-7
CDR3aa: CASRKGLSDTEAFF; v_gene: TRBV7-3; j_gene: TRBJ1-1
CDR3aa: CASMTVRSYEQYF; v_gene: TRBV2; j_gene: TRBJ2-7
CDR3aa: CASAPSGETQYF; v_gene: TRBV6-5; j_gene: TRBJ2-5
CDR3aa: CASSWTEPDTGELFF; v_gene: TRBV2; j_gene: TRBJ2-2
CDR3aa: CASSQLLYDPGGGYTF; v_gene: TRBV7-2; j_gene: TRBJ1-2